This T cell receptor (beta chain) was retrieved from a study of T cells in Graves' hyperthyroidism and ophthalmopathy. Study results and caveats: The blood repertoire included most of the expanded thyroid clonotypes above 0.001.

TCR beta CDR3 regions were amplified from RNA. Using the HTBI primer set, a first-round RT-PCR was run on the TCR CDR3. MiXCR, applied by TCRdb to the multiplex PCR reads, yields one record per CDR3 protein. The sample lists roughly 380,000 distinct CDR3 sequences; roughly 13% were seen once. In its sample, this clonotype was seen a few times. Its target is not known. The CDR3 extends over 12 amino acids. CDR1 and CDR2 (germline): SGHRS, YFSETQ. V was pared by 4 bases and J by 7 bases, with 11 bases between. The sample taken for sequencing was blood. The receptor was derived from a woman in her late teens or twenties with Graves' hyperthyroidism. The chain has TRBV5-1 and TRBJ1-2; D possibly corresponds to TRBD1 (5 bases). CDR3 residues: CASSATGTGYTF. CDR3 DNA sequence: TGCGCCAGCAGCGCAACCGGGACTGGCTACACCTTC.